This T cell receptor (beta chain) was documented in a study of post-analysis software for immune sequencing data. Study context: Patients with relapsing-remitting, secondary progressive and progressive-relapsing multiple sclerosis courses were all represented.

Germline CDR1 and CDR2: DFQATT and SNEGSKA (reference sequence). Trimming pared 5 bases from V and 3 bases from J, leaving 10 bases between. CDR3 length: 12 amino acids. This clonotype was seen just once. The target antigen is unknown. Study findings and constraints: Normalized Chao1 diversity was significantly lower in multiple sclerosis patients than in controls. Among five TRBV segments more frequent in patients than controls were TRBV5-6, TRBV5-1 and TRBV20-1.

Unique molecular identifiers were present in the TCR beta cDNA libraries. The yield from around 1 to 10 million T cells was roughly 500,000 cDNA molecules in total. Each CDR3 protein is one row after TCRdb ran MiXCR on the PCR reads. In the table there are fewer than 900,000 distinct CDR3 sequences, roughly 46% of which are singletons. The receptor was derived from a girl aged 10-17 years with multiple sclerosis. The chain carries TRBV20-1 and TRBJ1-1; maybe TRBD1 (6 bases). The specimen sequenced was blood. The CDR3 region is CSAGQPDTEAFF. CDR3 coding DNA: TGCAGTGCTGGACAGCCGGACACTGAAGCTTTCTTT.